This T cell receptor beta chain was captured by sequencing in a study of regulatory T cells in long-lasting Graves disease. The time point here: newly diagnosed GD, antithyroid drugs for less than 3 months. There was RNA extracted from PBMCs, and the TCR library was made from it. This clonotype was seen at least ten times. Arm-PCR with iRepertoire HTBI primers amplified the CDR3 regions for these TCR beta libraries. A single record per CDR3 protein comes from TCRdb applying MiXCR to the multiplex PCR reads. The sample lists around 230,000 distinct CDR3 sequences, about 17% occurring once. This CDR3 spans 12 amino acids. Germline assignment: CDR1 WNHNN and CDR2 SYGVQD (reference sequence). V was cut by 5 bases and J by 7 bases, with 8 bases left in between.

This clonotype was obtained from a female donor with Graves disease. The sample was peripheral blood mononuclear cells (PBMCs), taken at new diagnosis, from a patient treated with antithyroid drugs. This chain joins TRBV10-1 and TRBJ2-2; D is possibly TRBD1 or TRBD2 (5 bases each). CDR3 residues: CASSWGNGELFF. DNA of the CDR3: TGCGCCAGCAGTTGGGGGAACGGGGAGCTGTTTTTT.